Given below is one T cell receptor beta chain in context. Its recognized antigen is unknown. No base quality information exists; no much larger clone differs at one position. This sample is drawn from a study of T cell changes during pregnancy in multiple sclerosis (dated by TCRdb to between 2018 and 2021). In terms of the full investigation: The study examined how the T cell repertoire changed over the course of pregnancy in women with multiple sclerosis.

Libraries came from the immunoSEQ multiplex PCR assay. This immuneACCESS table, as held by TCRdb, lists in-frame sequences with V and J called but not all clones. Of the missing ones, under half trace to an unresolved V gene in checked studies; the others have no known cause. The sample table holds tens of thousands of clones, of which 80% to 90% were seen once. The ten top clones hold around 0.51% of the sample. The source of this sequence is a female donor with multiple sclerosis, enrolled in a pregnancy study. The sample consisted of CD4+ T cells from peripheral blood mononuclear cells, taken in the first trimester of pregnancy.

The base sequence is TGTGCCAGCAGTTACCCCGGGGGAGGGGGGAGAGAGACCCAGTACTTC. The encoded protein is CASSYPGGGGRETQYF. The chain joins TRBV6-5 to TRBJ2-5, and the D gene may be TRBD2, 7 bases matching. Cut back by 2 bases and 4 bases, the V and J ends lie 17 bases apart. The CDR3 contains 16 residues, cysteine and phenylalanine counted. Of the read, only the CDR3 DNA is kept; its 48 bases are in frame from base 1. From the germline V gene, CDR1 is MNHEY and CDR2 is SVGAGI.